The 24 T cell receptor beta chains presented below share a single source sample, sequenced in a study of blood T cell repertoires in COVID-19. Generated by immunoSEQ multiplex PCR, the TCRdb table keeps only in-frame clones and is missing some. Of about 270,000 clones listed, 80% to 90% are singletons. Material for sequencing was PBMCs or T cells enriched from blood (not recorded which). These receptor sequences come from a woman in her thirties with acute COVID-19.

This sequence joins TRBV28 and TRBJ1-4; D unresolved. The germline gives CDR1 MDHEN, CDR2 SYDVKM. This CDR3 has 13 residues. Trimming took 7 bases from V and 0 from J, leaving 6 bases between them. CDR3 sequence: CASKLTTNEKLFF. As DNA, the CDR3 is TGTGCCAGCAAACTTACAACTAATGAAAAACTGTTTTTT.

The genes are TRBV6-4 and TRBJ2-3; D possibly corresponds to TRBD1 (6 bases). This CDR3 has 14 residues. V gave up 3 bases and J gave up 12 bases, with 19 bases separating them. Germline values: CDR1 MRHNA, CDR2 SNTAGT. The chain's CDR3 is CASSEGGASNRQYF. The DNA of the CDR3 is TGTGCCAGCAGTGAAGGGGGAGCGTCTAATAGACAGTATTTT.

The count of this clone is one. The CDR3 DNA reads as TGTGCCAGCAGCTCAGGACTAGCGGGGAGAGTCGATACGCAGTATTTT. It yields the protein CASSSGLAGRVDTQYF. The chain is built from TRBV11-3 and TRBJ2-3; 12 bases are shared with TRBD2. V was clipped by 4 bases and J by 6 bases; unmatched bases: 8. The CDR3 sequence is 16 residues long. Germline V gene lookup returns CDR1 SGHNT and CDR2 YENEEA.

This clone was observed a single time. CDR3 in amino acids: CASSLGTDYGGYTF. CDR3 coding DNA: TGTGCCAGCAGTCTCGGGACGGACTATGGGGGCTACACCTTC. V and J are TRBV28 and TRBJ1-2; D possibly corresponds to TRBD1 (5 bases). CDR3 length equals 14 residues. V shed 5 bases and J shed 8 bases, with 18 bases lying between them. Germline CDR1 and CDR2: MDHEN and SYDVKM.

Here the CDR3 DNA reads TGTGCCAGCAGCTATGCCGGGACAGTATCCTACGAGCAGTACTTC. Amino acid sequence: CASSYAGTVSYEQYF. The rearrangement uses TRBV5-4 and TRBJ2-7; TRBD1 agrees at 7 bases. Germline-derived CDR1 and CDR2 are SGHNT and YYREEE (reference sequence). Trimming took 3 bases from V and 1 from J; bases not matched to a gene: 7. CDR3 length: 15 residues.

The chain uses TRBV25-1 and TRBJ1-2; maybe TRBD1 (6 bases). CDR1 MGHDK and CDR2 SYGVNS come from the germline V gene. Trimming removed 6 bases from V and 6 bases from J, with 11 bases in between. The CDR3 totals 12 residues. CDR3 region: CASRSGADGYTF. DNA for the CDR3: TGTGCCAGCAGATCAGGGGCGGATGGCTACACCTTC.

This rearrangement joins TRBV7-3 to TRBJ2-2, with 9 bases aligning to TRBD2. From germline, CDR1 is SGHTA and CDR2 FQGTGA. The CDR3 has 17 residues. The ends lost 2 bases at V and 6 bases at J; junction bases unmatched: 10. CDR3 loop: CASSLVGLAGNPGELFF. For the CDR3, the DNA is TGTGCCAGCAGCTTAGTCGGTCTAGCGGGAAACCCCGGGGAGCTGTTTTTT.

The chain carries TRBV5-1 and TRBJ2-3; possible D gene TRBD2, 5 bases. The CDR3 contains 14 residues. CDR1 is SGHRS and CDR2 is YFSETQ in the germline V gene. The V end lost 7 bases, the J end lost 1 base, and 13 bases lay between the germline ends. CDR3 nucleotide sequence: TGCGCCAGCGAGTCGGGAATGGGCACAGATACGCAGTATTTT. Amino acids: CASESGMGTDTQYF. Together with reference TRBV5-1 and TRBJ2-3, the CDR3 gives the full variable domain: KAGVTQTPRYLIKTRGQQVTLSCSPISGHRSVSWYQQTPGQGLQFLFEYFSETQRNKGNFPGRFSGRQFSNSRSEMNVSTLELGDSALYLCASESGMGTDTQYFGPGTRLTVL.

The genes are TRBV7-2 and TRBJ2-1, with 7 bases matching TRBD2. Germline assignment: CDR1 SGHTA and CDR2 FQGNSA. V gave up 6 bases and J gave up 0 bases; unmatched junction bases: 8. This CDR3 has 16 amino acids. CDR3 protein: CASRSTSVSSYNEQFF. In DNA, the CDR3 is TGTGCCAGCAGAAGCACTAGCGTTAGCTCCTACAATGAGCAGTTCTTC.

The chain joins TRBV19 to TRBJ1-5; TRBD1 might be the D (5 bases). This CDR3 spans 15 amino acids. CDR1 is LNHDA, CDR2 SQIVND, per germline (reference sequence). V shed 9 bases and J shed 0 bases, with 15 bases lying between them. The CDR3 region has the DNA TGTGCCAGCCAGCGGGCAGGGAATAGCAATCAGCCCCAGCATTTT. Translating gives CASQRAGNSNQPQHF.

The J gene is TRBJ1-5, the V gene TRBV6-5; D may be TRBD1 (6 bases). The CDR3 length is 15 residues. CDR1 MNHEY and CDR2 SVGAGI come from the germline V gene. Trimming removed 5 bases from V and 1 base from J, with 12 bases in between. CDR3 loop: CASSQNRVSNQPQHF. Written as DNA, the CDR3 is TGTGCCAGCAGTCAGAACAGGGTGAGCAATCAGCCCCAGCATTTT.

DNA for the CDR3: TGTGCCACCAGTGACTCCGGGACAGGGGAAGGGCGCGAGCAGTACTTC. It specifies CATSDSGTGEGREQYF. The chain uses TRBV24-1 and TRBJ2-7; 10 positions agree with TRBD1. The CDR3 contains 16 residues. Germline lookup yields CDR1 KGHDR and CDR2 SFDVKD. J lost 6 bases, V lost 4 bases, and 11 bases had no gene match.

The chain employs TRBV6-4 and TRBJ2-7; 11 bases match TRBD2. The CDR3 extends over 13 amino acids. V shed 6 bases and J 5 bases; nucleotides not matched to a gene: 3. CDR1 MRHNA and CDR2 SNTAGT come from the germline V gene. DNA of the CDR3: TGTGCCAGCAGAGTAGCGGGAGGGGACGAGCAGTACTTC. Translated: CASRVAGGDEQYF.

The sample holds one count of this clone. V gene TRBV10-2 combines with J gene TRBJ1-2; D remains ambiguous. V was trimmed by 7 bases and J by 4 bases, leaving 16 bases between them. Per germline, CDR1 WSHSY and CDR2 SAAADI. The CDR3 is 14 amino acids. CDR3 sequence (DNA): TGCGCCAGCAAACGGAGAGGGATCAGCTATGGCTACACCTTC. Translation gives CASKRRGISYGYTF.

V usage is TRBV9 and J usage is TRBJ2-2; D remains ambiguous. Looked up from germline, CDR1 is SGDLS and CDR2 is YYNGEE. The CDR3 length is 15 residues. Deletions cut 0 bases from V and 1 base from J, with 7 bases between. CDR3 amino acids: CASSVGGRNTGELFF. In DNA, the CDR3 is TGTGCCAGCAGCGTAGGTGGCAGGAACACCGGGGAGCTGTTTTTT.

This clone appeared a single time. The chain has TRBV28 and TRBJ1-1; a possible D gene is TRBD1 (6 bases). CDR1 and CDR2 (germline): MDHEN, SYDVKM. This CDR3 region has 13 residues. V was shortened by 7 bases and J by 5 bases, with 14 bases between the two germline ends. The CDR3 sequence is CASTQTGMTEAFF. The CDR3 region has the DNA TGTGCCAGCACCCAAACAGGGATGACTGAAGCTTTCTTT.

This clone was detected only once. For the CDR3, the DNA is TGTGCCAGCAGCGTTGGGCTAGCGGAAACCTACAATGAGCAGTTCTTC. Protein sequence: CASSVGLAETYNEQFF. The rearrangement joins TRBV9 to TRBJ2-1; TRBD2 matches 7 bases. In germline, CDR1 is SGDLS, CDR2 YYNGEE. J was trimmed by 2 bases and V by 2 bases; bases with no gene match: 7. This CDR3 is built from 16 residues.

J is TRBJ1-5 and V is TRBV6-5; 7 bases map to TRBD1. The CDR3 has 15 residues. The V segment lost 5 bases and the J segment 5 bases; nucleotides outside the gene matches: 9. CDR1 MNHEY and CDR2 SVGAGI come from the germline V gene. CDR3 loop: CASSPAGTDYQPQHF. The CDR3 nucleotides read TGTGCCAGCAGTCCGGCCGGGACAGATTATCAGCCCCAGCATTTT.

The chain joins TRBV19 to TRBJ2-4; maybe TRBD2 (5 bases). The V gene lost 0 bases and the J gene lost 9 bases, with 12 bases spanning the gap. The CDR3 is 14 residues long. From germline, CDR1 is LNHDA and CDR2 SQIVND (reference sequence). CDR3 coding DNA: TGTGCCAGTAGTATAGACCGGACCGAGGGCATTCAGTACTTC. Translated: CASSIDRTEGIQYF.

The rearrangement uses TRBV19 and TRBJ2-2; 7 nucleotides agree with TRBD2. Germline V gene lookup returns CDR1 LNHDA and CDR2 SQIVND (reference sequence). The CDR3 contains 14 residues. The ends lost 6 bases at V and 7 bases at J; junction bases unmatched: 8. The CDR3 DNA sequence: TGTGCCAGTAGACGACTAGCAGCGGGCGGGGAGCTGTTTTTT. Residues: CASRRLAAGGELFF. Looking up the rest from reference TRBV19 and TRBJ2-2 gives the full variable domain: DGGITQSPKYLFRKEGQNVTLSCEQNLNHDAMYWYRQDPGQGLRLIYYSQIVNDFQKGDIAEGYSVSREKKESFPLTVTSAQKNPTAFYLCASRRLAAGGELFFGEGSRLTVL.

CDR3 in DNA: TGTGCCAGCAGCTCCCGCGGACAGGGGGCCGAAGATACGCAGTATTTT. Encoded protein: CASSSRGQGAEDTQYF. The genes are TRBV7-9 and TRBJ2-3, with TRBD1 matching over 11 bases. V shed 4 bases and J 5 bases; nucleotides not matched to a gene: 8. Germline loops: CDR1 SEHNR, CDR2 FQNEAQ (reference sequence). This CDR3 has 16 amino acids.

A few counts support this clone. The chain links TRBV7-3 to TRBJ2-2; TRBD2 agrees at 8 bases. V trimming: 10 bases; J trimming: 4 bases; junction bases outside the gene matches: 11. The CDR3 totals 15 residues. The germline gives CDR1 SGHTA, CDR2 FQGTGA. In DNA form, the CDR3 reads TGTGCCACAAGCCCCACGGGAGGGCCCACCGGGGAGCTGTTTTTT. Residues: CATSPTGGPTGELFF. Based on the CDR3 plus reference TRBV7-3 and TRBJ2-2, the full variable domain is GAGVSQTPSNKVTEKGKYVELRCDPISGHTALYWYRQSLGQGPEFLIYFQGTGAADDSGLPNDRFFAVRPEGSVSTLKIQRTERGDSAVYLCATSPTGGPTGELFFGEGSRLTVL.

The chain combines TRBV25-1 with TRBJ1-5; D call uncertain. The CDR3 totals 14 residues. Per germline, CDR1 MGHDK and CDR2 SYGVNS. Trimming cost V 0 bases and J 0 bases, with 3 bases left between them. CDR3 DNA sequence: TGTGCCAGCAGTGAATACCGTAGCAATCAGCCCCAGCATTTT. Residues: CASSEYRSNQPQHF.

The chain uses TRBV9 and TRBJ1-6, with 7 bases lining up with TRBD1. With 4 bases clipped from V and 2 bases from J, the junction kept 6 bases outside the gene matches. The CDR3 totals 16 residues. Per germline, CDR1 SGDLS and CDR2 YYNGEE. In nucleotides, the CDR3 is TGTGCCAGCAGCACCCCAGGGGGTCCCTATAATTCACCCCTCCACTTT. It is translated as CASSTPGGPYNSPLHF.